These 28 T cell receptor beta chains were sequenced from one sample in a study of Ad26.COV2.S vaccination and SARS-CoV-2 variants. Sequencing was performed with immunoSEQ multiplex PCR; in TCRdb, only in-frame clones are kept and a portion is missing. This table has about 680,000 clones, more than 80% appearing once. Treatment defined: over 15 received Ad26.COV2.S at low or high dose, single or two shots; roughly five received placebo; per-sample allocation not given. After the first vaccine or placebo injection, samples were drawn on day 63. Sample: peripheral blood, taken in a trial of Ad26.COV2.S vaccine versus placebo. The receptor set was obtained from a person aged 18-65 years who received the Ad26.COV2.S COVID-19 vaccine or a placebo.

This CDR3 is CASSPPAQADTQYF. The CDR3 bases are TGTGCCAGCTCACCACCGGCCCAGGCGGATACGCAGTATTTT. The rearrangement uses TRBV18 and TRBJ2-3; D remains ambiguous. Germline CDR1 and CDR2: KGHSH and LQKENI. CDR3 length: 14 residues. V lost 0 bases, J lost 6 bases, and 10 bases lay in between.

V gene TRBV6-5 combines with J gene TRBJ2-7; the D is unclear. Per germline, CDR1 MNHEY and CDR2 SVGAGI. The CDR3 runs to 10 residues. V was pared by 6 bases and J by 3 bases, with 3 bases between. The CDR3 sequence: CASRLYEQYF. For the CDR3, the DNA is TGTGCCAGCAGACTCTACGAGCAGTACTTC.

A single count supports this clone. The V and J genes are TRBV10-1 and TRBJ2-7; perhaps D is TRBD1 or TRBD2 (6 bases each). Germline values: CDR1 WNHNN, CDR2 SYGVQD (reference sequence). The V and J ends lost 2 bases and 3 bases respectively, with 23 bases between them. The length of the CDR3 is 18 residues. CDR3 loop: CASSEPRRIRGQNYEQYF. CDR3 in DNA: TGCGCCAGCAGTGAGCCTAGGAGGATCCGGGGGCAAAACTACGAGCAGTACTTC.

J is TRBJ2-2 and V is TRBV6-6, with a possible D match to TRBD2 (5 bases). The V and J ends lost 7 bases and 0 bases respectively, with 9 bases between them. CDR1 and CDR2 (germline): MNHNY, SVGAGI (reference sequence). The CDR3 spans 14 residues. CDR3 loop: CASIQEANTGELFF. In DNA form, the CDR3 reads TGTGCCAGCATTCAGGAGGCGAACACCGGGGAGCTGTTTTTT.

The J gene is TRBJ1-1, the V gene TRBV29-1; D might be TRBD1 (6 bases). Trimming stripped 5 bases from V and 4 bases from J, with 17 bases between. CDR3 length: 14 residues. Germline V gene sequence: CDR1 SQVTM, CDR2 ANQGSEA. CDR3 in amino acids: CSVIHGGGPTEAFF. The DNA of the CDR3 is TGCAGCGTTATCCATGGGGGCGGTCCCACTGAAGCTTTCTTT.

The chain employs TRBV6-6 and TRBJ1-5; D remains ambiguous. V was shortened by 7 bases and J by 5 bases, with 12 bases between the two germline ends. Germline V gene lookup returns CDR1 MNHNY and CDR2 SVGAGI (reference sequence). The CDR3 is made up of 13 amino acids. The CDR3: CASTLGFYQPQHF. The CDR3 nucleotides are TGTGCCAGCACATTGGGGTTCTATCAGCCCCAGCATTTT.

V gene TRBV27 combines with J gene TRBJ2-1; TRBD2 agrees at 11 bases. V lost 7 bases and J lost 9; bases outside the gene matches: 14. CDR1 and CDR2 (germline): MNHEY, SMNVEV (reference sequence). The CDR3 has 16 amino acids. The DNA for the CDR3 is TGTGCCAGCAAGACTAGCGGGACCCTACGGATAGGTGAGCAGTTCTTC. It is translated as CASKTSGTLRIGEQFF.

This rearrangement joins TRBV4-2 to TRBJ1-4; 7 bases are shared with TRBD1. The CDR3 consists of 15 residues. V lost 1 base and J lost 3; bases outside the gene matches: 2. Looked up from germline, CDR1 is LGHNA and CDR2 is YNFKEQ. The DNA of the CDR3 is TGTGCCAGCAGCCAAGGGGGACAGCCTAATGAAAAACTGTTTTTT. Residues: CASSQGGQPNEKLFF.

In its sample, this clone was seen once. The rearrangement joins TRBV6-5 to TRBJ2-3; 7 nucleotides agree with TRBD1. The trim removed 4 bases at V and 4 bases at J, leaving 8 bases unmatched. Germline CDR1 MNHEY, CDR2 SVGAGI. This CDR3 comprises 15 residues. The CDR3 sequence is CASSSPRTGSDTQYF. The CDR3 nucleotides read TGTGCCAGCAGTTCCCCTCGGACAGGTTCAGATACGCAGTATTTT.

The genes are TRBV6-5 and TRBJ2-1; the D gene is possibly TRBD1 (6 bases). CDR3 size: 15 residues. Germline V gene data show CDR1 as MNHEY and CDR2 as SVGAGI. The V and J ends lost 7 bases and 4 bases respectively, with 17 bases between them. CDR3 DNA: TGTGCCAGCACCCCTAGCAGAGGGACATACAATGAGCAGTTCTTC. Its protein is CASTPSRGTYNEQFF.

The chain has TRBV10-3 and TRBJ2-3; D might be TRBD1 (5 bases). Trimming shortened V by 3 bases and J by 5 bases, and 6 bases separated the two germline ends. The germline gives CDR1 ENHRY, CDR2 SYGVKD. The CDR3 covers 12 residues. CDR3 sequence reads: CAISDRVDTQYF. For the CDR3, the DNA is TGTGCCATCAGTGACAGGGTAGATACGCAGTATTTT.

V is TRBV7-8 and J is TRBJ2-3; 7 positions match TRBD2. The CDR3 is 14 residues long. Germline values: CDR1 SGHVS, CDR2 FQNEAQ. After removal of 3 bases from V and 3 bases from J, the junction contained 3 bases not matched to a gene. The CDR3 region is CASSFWGGTDTQYF. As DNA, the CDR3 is TGTGCCAGCAGCTTTTGGGGGGGTACAGATACGCAGTATTTT.

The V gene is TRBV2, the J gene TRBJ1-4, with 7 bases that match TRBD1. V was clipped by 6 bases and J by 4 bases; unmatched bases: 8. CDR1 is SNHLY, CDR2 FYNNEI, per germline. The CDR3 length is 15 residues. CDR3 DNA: TGTGCCAGCAGGGGTGAGGGGGCGAATAATGAAAAACTGTTTTTT. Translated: CASRGEGANNEKLFF.

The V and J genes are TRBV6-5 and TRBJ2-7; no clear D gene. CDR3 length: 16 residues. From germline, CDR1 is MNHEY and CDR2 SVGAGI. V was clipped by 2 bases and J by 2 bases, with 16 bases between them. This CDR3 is CASSYTANGPTYEQYF. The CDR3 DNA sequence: TGTGCCAGCAGTTACACTGCCAACGGCCCTACCTACGAGCAGTACTTC.

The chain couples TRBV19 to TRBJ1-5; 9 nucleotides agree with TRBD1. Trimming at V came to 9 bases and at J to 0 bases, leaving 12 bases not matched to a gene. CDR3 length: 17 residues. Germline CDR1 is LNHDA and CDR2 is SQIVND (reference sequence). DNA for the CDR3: TGTGCCAGCCAGGGGGGACAGGGTTTAGTTAGCAATCAGCCCCAGCATTTT. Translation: CASQGGQGLVSNQPQHF.

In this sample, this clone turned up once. For the CDR3, the DNA is TGCAGCGTGGGACAGGACGTTTGGCAGTACTTC. It codes for CSVGQDVWQYF. The chain is built from TRBV29-1 and TRBJ2-7; 8 bases fit TRBD1. Germline CDR1 SQVTM, CDR2 ANQGSEA. This CDR3 has 11 amino acids. V gave up 6 bases and J gave up 9 bases; unmatched junction bases: 7.

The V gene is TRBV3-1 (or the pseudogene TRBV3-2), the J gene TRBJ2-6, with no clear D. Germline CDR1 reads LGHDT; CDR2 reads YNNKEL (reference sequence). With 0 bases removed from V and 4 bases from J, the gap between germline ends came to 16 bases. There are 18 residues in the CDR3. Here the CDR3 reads CASSQEVFRATGANVLTF. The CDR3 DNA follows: TGTGCCAGCAGCCAAGAAGTTTTTCGGGCAACCGGGGCCAACGTCCTGACTTTC.

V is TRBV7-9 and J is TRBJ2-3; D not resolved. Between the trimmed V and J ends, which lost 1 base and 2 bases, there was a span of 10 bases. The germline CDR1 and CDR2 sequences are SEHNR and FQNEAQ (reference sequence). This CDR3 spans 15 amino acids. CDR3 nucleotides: TGTGCCAGCAGCTTAGTCACTGGATACACAGATACGCAGTATTTT. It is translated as CASSLVTGYTDTQYF.

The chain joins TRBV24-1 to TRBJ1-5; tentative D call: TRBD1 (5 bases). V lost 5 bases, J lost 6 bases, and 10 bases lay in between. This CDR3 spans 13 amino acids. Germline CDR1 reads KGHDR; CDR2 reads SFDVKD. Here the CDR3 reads CATSGGGAQPQHF. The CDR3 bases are TGTGCCACCAGTGGGGGAGGGGCTCAGCCCCAGCATTTT.

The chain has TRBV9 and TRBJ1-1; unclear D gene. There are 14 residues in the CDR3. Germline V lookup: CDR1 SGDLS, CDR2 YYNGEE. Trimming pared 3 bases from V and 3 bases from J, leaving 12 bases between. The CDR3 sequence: CASSAHEGYTEAFF. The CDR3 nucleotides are TGTGCCAGCAGCGCCCACGAAGGATACACTGAAGCTTTCTTT.

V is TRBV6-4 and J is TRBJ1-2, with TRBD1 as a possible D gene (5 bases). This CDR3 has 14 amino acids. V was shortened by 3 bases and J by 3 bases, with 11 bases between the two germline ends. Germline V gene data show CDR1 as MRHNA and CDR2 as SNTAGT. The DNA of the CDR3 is TGTGCCAGCAGTGAGTCAGGGAACGACTATGGCTACACCTTC. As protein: CASSESGNDYGYTF.

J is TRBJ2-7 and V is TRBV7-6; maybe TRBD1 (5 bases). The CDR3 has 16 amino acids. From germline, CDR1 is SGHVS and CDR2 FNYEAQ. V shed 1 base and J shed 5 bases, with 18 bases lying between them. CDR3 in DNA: TGTGCCAGCAGCTTAGATGCGACAGTAACGTCCCACGAGCAGTACTTC. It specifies CASSLDATVTSHEQYF.

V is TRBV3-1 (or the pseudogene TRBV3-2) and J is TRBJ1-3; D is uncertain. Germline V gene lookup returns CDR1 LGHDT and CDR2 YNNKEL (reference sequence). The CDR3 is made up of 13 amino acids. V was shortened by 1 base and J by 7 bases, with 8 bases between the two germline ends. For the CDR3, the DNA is TGTGCCAGCAGCCAAGCGGTAGGGAACACCATATATTTT. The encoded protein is CASSQAVGNTIYF.

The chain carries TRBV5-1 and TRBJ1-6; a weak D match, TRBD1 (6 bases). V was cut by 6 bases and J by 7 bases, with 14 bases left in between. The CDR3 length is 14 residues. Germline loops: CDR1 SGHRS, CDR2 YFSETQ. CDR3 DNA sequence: TGCGCCAGCACGCTCACAGGGAAGAATTCACCCCTCCACTTT. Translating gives CASTLTGKNSPLHF.

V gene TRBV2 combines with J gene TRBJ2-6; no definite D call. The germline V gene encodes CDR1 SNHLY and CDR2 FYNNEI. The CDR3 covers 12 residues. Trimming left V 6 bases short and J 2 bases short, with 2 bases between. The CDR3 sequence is CASRAGANVLTF. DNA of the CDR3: TGTGCCAGCAGAGCTGGGGCCAACGTCCTGACTTTC.

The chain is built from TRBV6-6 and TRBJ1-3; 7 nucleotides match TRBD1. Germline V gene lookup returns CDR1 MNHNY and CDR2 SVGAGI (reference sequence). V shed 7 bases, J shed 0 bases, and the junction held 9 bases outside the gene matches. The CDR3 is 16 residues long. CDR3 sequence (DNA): TGTGCCAGCACCCAGGGACAGAGATTCTCTGGAAACACCATATATTTT. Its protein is CASTQGQRFSGNTIYF.

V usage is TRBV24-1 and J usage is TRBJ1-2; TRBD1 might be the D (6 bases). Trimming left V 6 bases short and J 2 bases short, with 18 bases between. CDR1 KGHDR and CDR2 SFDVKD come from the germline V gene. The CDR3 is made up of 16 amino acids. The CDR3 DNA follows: TGTGCCACCAGTTTGAAACCGGGGGCGTTGAACTATGGCTACACCTTC. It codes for CATSLKPGALNYGYTF.

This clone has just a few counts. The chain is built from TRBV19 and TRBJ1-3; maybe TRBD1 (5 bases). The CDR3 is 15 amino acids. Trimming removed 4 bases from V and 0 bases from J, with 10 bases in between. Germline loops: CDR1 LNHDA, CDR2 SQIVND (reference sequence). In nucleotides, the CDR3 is TGTGCCAGTAGTACCGACAGTCTCTCTGGAAACACCATATATTTT. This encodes CASSTDSLSGNTIYF.